These 12 T cell receptor beta chains originate from one sample sequenced in a study of T cell responses to AZD1222 COVID-19 vaccine. Only in-frame clones appear in the TCRdb table, and some are missing; sequencing was by immunoSEQ multiplex PCR. This table has 86,000 or so clones, roughly nine tenths appearing once. The source was peripheral blood, collected on day 0 of AZD1222 vaccination. The receptors derive from an adult in good health.

The genes are TRBV6-1 and TRBJ2-5, with TRBD2 identical over 7 bases. With 3 bases clipped from V and 5 bases from J, the junction kept 9 bases outside the gene matches. Germline-derived CDR1 and CDR2 are MNHNS and SASEGT. This CDR3 region has 15 residues. CDR3 in amino acids: CASSDPGTTMETQYF. For the CDR3, the DNA is TGTGCCAGCAGTGACCCCGGGACTACTATGGAGACCCAGTACTTC.

This chain uses TRBV5-4 with TRBJ2-7; weak D call: TRBD2 (6 bases). This CDR3 has 13 residues. Trimming took 4 bases from V and 4 from J, leaving 12 bases between them. Germline CDR1 reads SGHNT; CDR2 reads YYREEE (reference sequence). The CDR3 DNA is TGTGCCAGCAGCCCGACTAGTTCTTACGAGCAGTACTTC. It yields the protein CASSPTSSYEQYF.

J is TRBJ1-4 and V is TRBV3-1 (or the pseudogene TRBV3-2); D uncertain. V dropped 4 bases and J dropped 0 bases, with 12 bases sitting between them. Per the germline V gene, CDR1 is LGHDT and CDR2 is YNNKEL (reference sequence). The CDR3 length is 16 residues. CDR3 residues: CASSPHTGATNEKLFF. As DNA, the CDR3 is TGTGCCAGCAGCCCTCATACGGGCGCAACTAATGAAAAACTGTTTTTT.

The rearrangement uses TRBV6-4 and TRBJ2-6; TRBD1 matches at 7 bases. This CDR3 contains 15 residues. Trimming removed 4 bases from V and 2 bases from J; junction bases left unmatched: 2. Germline V CDR1 and CDR2: MRHNA, SNTAGT. CDR3 region: CASSATGAGANVLTF. DNA for the CDR3: TGTGCCAGCAGTGCAACAGGGGCTGGGGCCAACGTCCTGACTTTC.

V is TRBV7-9 and J is TRBJ1-1, with 11 bases matching TRBD1. Losses at the gene ends were 7 bases for V and 6 bases for J; bases not matched to a gene: 7. Looked up from germline, CDR1 is SEHNR and CDR2 is FQNEAQ (reference sequence). The CDR3 runs to 14 residues. The CDR3 DNA sequence: TGTGCCAGCACCCAGGACAGGGGGCTTTCTGAAGCTTTCTTT. Translation gives CASTQDRGLSEAFF. Drawing the rest from reference TRBV7-9 and TRBJ1-1, the complete variable domain is DTGVSQNPRHKITKRGQNVTFRCDPISEHNRLYWYRQTLGQGPEFLTYFQNEAQLEKSRLLSDRFSAERPKGSFSTLEIQRTEQGDSAMYLCASTQDRGLSEAFFGQGTRLTVV.

This clone was observed once. The rearrangement uses TRBV18 and TRBJ2-7, with D unclear. This CDR3 is 15 amino acids long. The germline V gene encodes CDR1 KGHSH and CDR2 LQKENI. V was shortened by 1 base and J by 6 bases, with 16 bases between the two germline ends. The CDR3 here is CASSPRGSTASEQYF. The CDR3 nucleotides are TGTGCCAGCTCACCACGCGGCTCCACAGCTTCCGAGCAGTACTTC.

The rearrangement uses TRBV27 and TRBJ1-5, with D possibly TRBD1 on 5 matching bases. V lost 8 bases to trimming and J lost 3 bases, with 14 bases between them. Per germline, CDR1 MNHEY and CDR2 SMNVEV (reference sequence). This CDR3 region has 14 residues. CDR3 residues: CASGWTGPNQPQHF. The CDR3 coding sequence is TGTGCCAGCGGCTGGACGGGACCCAATCAGCCCCAGCATTTT.

The V gene is TRBV19, the J gene TRBJ2-4, with D tentatively TRBD1 (5 bases). The CDR3 spans 15 residues. Per germline, CDR1 LNHDA and CDR2 SQIVND (reference sequence). Trimming took 5 bases from V and 0 from J, leaving 11 bases between them. The CDR3 reads CASSDSTLAKNIQYF. In DNA, the CDR3 is TGTGCCAGTAGTGACAGCACTCTAGCCAAAAACATTCAGTACTTC.

The V call is TRBV5-8, the J call TRBJ2-2, with a tentative D call TRBD1 (5 bases). The CDR3 totals 14 residues. CDR1 and CDR2 (germline): SGHTS, YDEGEE. The V gene lost 0 bases and the J gene lost 4 bases, with 7 bases spanning the gap. CDR3 nucleotide sequence: TGTGCCAGCAGCTTGGGGACATCCACCGGGGAGCTGTTTTTT. It encodes CASSLGTSTGELFF.

V is TRBV24-1 and J is TRBJ2-7; 10 bases are shared with TRBD1. Trimming removed 5 bases from V and 2 bases from J; junction bases left unmatched: 5. CDR1 and CDR2 from the germline V gene are KGHDR and SFDVKD. The CDR3 extends over 15 amino acids. The CDR3 sequence: CATSARGTGAYEQYF. CDR3 DNA sequence: TGTGCCACCAGTGCCAGGGGGACAGGGGCCTACGAGCAGTACTTC.

This chain connects TRBV11-2 to TRBJ1-5; a possible D gene is TRBD1 (5 bases). Germline V lookup: CDR1 SGHAT, CDR2 FQNNGV. The CDR3 is 16 residues long. V was pared by 0 bases and J by 2 bases, with 11 bases between. CDR3: CASSLEIGGGNQPQHF. As DNA, the CDR3 is TGTGCCAGCAGCTTAGAAATTGGGGGTGGCAATCAGCCCCAGCATTTT.

The J gene is TRBJ1-5, the V gene TRBV5-6; D not certain. Germline V lookup: CDR1 SGHDT, CDR2 YYEEEE. The CDR3 has 14 residues. The V and J ends lost 4 bases and 4 bases respectively, with 12 bases between them. CDR3 DNA sequence: TGTGCCAGCAGCCCCGACGGGGATAATCAGCCCCAGCATTTT. Translated, it gives CASSPDGDNQPQHF.